This is a list of T cell receptor beta chains from one sample in a study of T cell changes during pregnancy in multiple sclerosis. Assay: immunoSEQ multiplex PCR; the TCRdb copy retains only in-frame clones and omits some. The profile covers 81,000 or so clones, with about 90% appearing a single time and 3.5% to 4% taken by the ten largest. The sample consisted of PBMCs, taken in the first trimester of pregnancy. These receptors were obtained from a female donor in good health, serving as a control in a pregnancy study. Some clones in this sample may be carry-over from other donors' samples. Both conserved end residues are part of each CDR3. D genes are given only for firm matches.

V gene,J gene,D gene,CDR3 protein
TRBV6-6,TRBJ2-5,TRBD2,CASSYLSGRGETQYF
TRBV7-2,TRBJ2-7,TRBD2,CASSRTSLYEQYF
TRBV15,TRBJ1-4,.,CATSRGGGTNEKLFF
TRBV27,TRBJ2-7,TRBD1,CASSSGQGVHYEQYF
TRBV28,TRBJ1-2,TRBD1,CASRTGASYGYTF
TRBV19,TRBJ2-1,TRBD2,CASRTGTSGSYAEQFF
TRBV7-2,TRBJ2-1,TRBD2,CASSPLTSGGPNEQFF
TRBV4-2,TRBJ2-7,TRBD2,CASSQDSLAGRFNAYEQYF
TRBV15,TRBJ2-7,TRBD1,CATSRGGTGGYEQYF
TRBV19,TRBJ2-5,TRBD2,CASSITSGKKTQYF
TRBV7-8,TRBJ2-1,.,CASNDRGNEQFF
TRBV19,TRBJ1-4,.,CASSIISRGRAEKLFF
TRBV6-6,TRBJ2-7,.,CASSAGIYEQYF
TRBV7-2,TRBJ2-5,.,CASSLALETQYF
TRBV28,TRBJ1-6,TRBD1,CASSSGQGGHF
TRBV27,TRBJ2-1,TRBD1,CASSPGQGAYNEQFF
TRBV4-3,TRBJ1-2,.,CASSQDYGGGYGYTF
TRBV6-5,TRBJ2-7,.,CASSFGLPYEQYF
TRBV7-9,TRBJ2-3,TRBD2,CASSPRGDRRDTQYF
TRBV7-9,TRBJ2-3,.,CASSLLPRDTQYF
TRBV9,TRBJ2-5,TRBD2,CASSVEPTSGKETQYF
TRBV27,TRBJ2-1,.,CASSSLKGGIYNEQFF
TRBV15,TRBJ2-7,TRBD1,CATSREGTGVDEQYF
TRBV19,TRBJ2-7,TRBD1,CASSLGQGDTYEQYF
TRBV6-5,TRBJ1-6,.,CASNRGENSPLHF
TRBV18,TRBJ1-2,.,CASFSGANYGYTF
TRBV4-3,TRBJ2-1,TRBD1,CASSQGTGLNNEQFF
TRBV28,TRBJ1-2,.,CASGYPERAGYGYTF
TRBV5-1,TRBJ2-7,.,CASSLGRPDHEQYF
TRBV27,TRBJ2-7,.,CASSSISGFYEQYF
TRBV5-1,TRBJ1-6,.,CASSPGKGYNSPLHF
TRBV28,TRBJ1-5,TRBD1,CASSFGRGPSNQPQHF
TRBV4-1,TRBJ2-3,.,CASSQVGPTASITDTQYF